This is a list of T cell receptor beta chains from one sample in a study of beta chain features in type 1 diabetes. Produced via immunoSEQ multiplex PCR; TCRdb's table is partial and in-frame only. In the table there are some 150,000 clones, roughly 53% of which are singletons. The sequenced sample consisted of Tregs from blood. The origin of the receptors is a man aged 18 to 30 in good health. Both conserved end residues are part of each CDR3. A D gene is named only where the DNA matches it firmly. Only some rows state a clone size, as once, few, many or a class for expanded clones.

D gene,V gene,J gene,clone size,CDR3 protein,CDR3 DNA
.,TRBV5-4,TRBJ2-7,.,CASSAQGSYEQYF,TGTGCCAGCAGTGCACAGGGATCCTACGAGCAGTACTTC
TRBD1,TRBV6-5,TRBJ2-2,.,CASSPRDRPTGELFF,TGTGCCAGCAGCCCCCGGGACAGACCCACCGGGGAGCTGTTTTTT
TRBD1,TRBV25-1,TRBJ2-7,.,CASRAGTGVTYEQYF,TGTGCCAGCAGGGCGGGGACAGGGGTTACCTACGAGCAGTACTTC
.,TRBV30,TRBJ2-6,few,CAGTSEGGSSGANVLTF,TGTGCCGGAACCTCAGAGGGCGGGTCGTCTGGGGCCAACGTCCTGACTTTC
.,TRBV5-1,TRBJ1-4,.,CASSRGRGNEKLFF,TGCGCCAGCAGCCGGGGGAGGGGCAATGAAAAACTGTTTTTT
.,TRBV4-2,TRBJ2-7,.,CASSQEKSGRYYAYEQYF,TGTGCCAGCAGCCAAGAAAAATCAGGCCGGTATTACGCGTACGAGCAGTACTTC
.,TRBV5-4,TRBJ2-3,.,CASSRGGLSVNTQYF,TGTGCCAGCAGCCGCGGAGGCCTCTCGGTAAATACGCAGTATTTT
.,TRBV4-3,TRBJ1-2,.,CASSQEQGVNYGYTF,TGCGCCAGCAGCCAAGAACAGGGAGTGAACTATGGCTACACCTTC
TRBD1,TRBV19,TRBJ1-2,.,CASSIPGQVASGYTF,TGTGCCAGTAGTATACCGGGACAGGTGGCAAGTGGCTACACCTTC
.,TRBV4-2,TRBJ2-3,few,CASSLYDWDTQYF,TGTGCCAGCAGCCTATACGACTGGGATACGCAGTATTTT
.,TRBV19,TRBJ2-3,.,CASSMSLGMAGRAYTDTQYF,TGTGCCAGTAGTATGTCCCTTGGAATGGCCGGGAGAGCCTACACAGATACGCAGTATTTT
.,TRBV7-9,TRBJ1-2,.,CASSLIKAVPDSYGYTF,TGTGCCAGCAGCTTAATTAAGGCGGTACCCGATTCCTATGGCTACACCTTC
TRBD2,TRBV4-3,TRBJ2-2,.,CASSHLAGVNTGELFF,TGCGCCAGCAGCCATTTAGCGGGAGTCAACACCGGGGAGCTGTTTTTT
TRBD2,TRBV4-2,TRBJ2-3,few,CASSQGSLGLTTDTQYF,TGTGCCAGCAGCCAAGGGTCGTTGGGACTAACGACAGATACGCAGTATTTT
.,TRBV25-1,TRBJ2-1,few,CASSGSTVNEQFF,TGTGCCAGCAGTGGTTCCACTGTAAATGAGCAGTTCTTC
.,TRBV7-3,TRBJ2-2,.,CASSLTSVGELFF,TGTGCCAGCAGCTTAACGAGTGTGGGGGAGCTGTTTTTT
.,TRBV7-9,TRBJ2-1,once,CASSLGGPQFF,TGTGCCAGCAGCTTAGGGGGGCCGCAGTTCTTC
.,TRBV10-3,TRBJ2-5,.,CAISVEYQETQYF,TGTGCCATCAGTGTTGAGTACCAAGAGACCCAGTACTTC
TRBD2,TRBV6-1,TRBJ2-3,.,CASRGLAGRADTQYF,TGTGCCAGCAGGGGACTAGCGGGGAGAGCAGATACGCAGTATTTT
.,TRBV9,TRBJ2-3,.,CASSVGARRDTQYF,TGTGCCAGCAGCGTGGGAGCACGTCGGGATACGCAGTATTTT
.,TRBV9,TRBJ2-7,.,CASSVGVGRPAYEQYF,TGTGCCAGCAGCGTAGGGGTGGGGCGGCCTGCCTACGAGCAGTACTTC
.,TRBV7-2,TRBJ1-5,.,CASSSPGAPYQPQHF,TGTGCCAGCAGCTCCCCAGGGGCCCCTTATCAGCCCCAGCATTTT
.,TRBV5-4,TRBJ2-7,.,CASSFSSSYEQYF,TGTGCCAGCAGCTTTTCGAGCTCCTACGAGCAGTACTTC
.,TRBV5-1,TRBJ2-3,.,CASSLEGAQYF,TGCGCCAGCAGCTTGGAGGGAGCGCAGTATTTT
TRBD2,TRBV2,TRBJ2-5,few,CASSVAGGPVTQYF,TGTGCCAGCAGTGTAGCGGGGGGGCCAGTGACCCAGTACTTC
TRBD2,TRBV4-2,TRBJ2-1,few,CASSQTPGLANEQFF,TGTGCCAGCAGCCAAACCCCGGGACTAGCGAATGAGCAGTTCTTC